These 19 T cell receptor beta chains share one sample of origin, sequenced in a study of blood T cell repertoires in COVID-19. Sequenced by immunoSEQ multiplex PCR; TCRdb stores in-frame clones only, minus some. The sample yields 250,000 to 350,000 clones, 86% seen once. The specimen sequenced was peripheral blood. These receptors originate from a woman aged 70-85 years with COVID-19, enrolled during active disease.

V usage is TRBV6-5 and J usage is TRBJ2-1; the D gene is possibly TRBD1 (5 bases). CDR1 MNHEY and CDR2 SVGAGI come from the germline V gene. Trimming left V 7 bases short and J 4 bases short, with 5 bases between. The CDR3 spans 11 residues. CDR3 DNA: TGTGCCAGCACAGGGTACAATGAGCAGTTCTTC. This sequence encodes CASTGYNEQFF.

The chain combines TRBV6-1 with TRBJ1-5; 7 bases align to TRBD1. The CDR3 has 13 amino acids. After removal of 2 bases from V and 7 bases from J, the junction contained 2 bases not matched to a gene. Germline loops: CDR1 MNHNS, CDR2 SASEGT. The chain's CDR3 is CASSEKGGQPQHF. CDR3 bases: TGTGCCAGCAGTGAAAAAGGGGGCCAGCCCCAGCATTTT.

This clone was seen a single time. This chain uses TRBV3-1 (or the pseudogene TRBV3-2) with TRBJ1-2, with D tentatively TRBD1 (5 bases). Germline V lookup: CDR1 LGHDT, CDR2 YNNKEL (reference sequence). Trimming removed 0 bases at V and 8 bases at J, with 16 bases between. The CDR3 totals 15 residues. The CDR3 region is CASSQDGQGRWGYTF. CDR3 bases: TGTGCCAGCAGCCAAGATGGACAAGGGCGGTGGGGCTACACCTTC.

The chain recombines TRBV12-3 or TRBV12-4 with TRBJ1-1; D gene ambiguous. This CDR3 comprises 12 residues. V lost 3 bases to trimming and J lost 5 bases, with 7 bases between them. The CDR3 nucleotides read TGTGCCAGCAGTTTCTTGCGAACTGAAGCTTTCTTT. Encoded protein: CASSFLRTEAFF.

This sequence joins TRBV10-3 and TRBJ2-6; 7 bases agree with TRBD1. The germline V gene encodes CDR1 ENHRY and CDR2 SYGVKD. This CDR3 spans 18 amino acids. V lost 7 bases, J lost 0 bases, and 12 bases stayed unmatched. The CDR3 loop reads CAIKGIQGISSGANVLTF. For the CDR3, the DNA is TGTGCCATCAAGGGTATACAGGGGATAAGCTCTGGGGCCAACGTCCTGACTTTC.

The genes are TRBV24-1 and TRBJ2-1; D is perhaps TRBD1 (7 bases). This CDR3 is 16 amino acids long. Germline V CDR1 and CDR2: KGHDR, SFDVKD. V was clipped by 0 bases and J by 9 bases, with 17 bases between them. The DNA for the CDR3 is TGTGCCACCAGTGATTTGGGGTCGGCCAGGGGGGTTGAGCAGTTCTTC. Translation gives CATSDLGSARGVEQFF.

V gene TRBV10-3 combines with J gene TRBJ2-5; possible D gene TRBD2, 6 bases. Germline V CDR1 and CDR2: ENHRY, SYGVKD. CDR3 length: 16 amino acids. V was clipped by 10 bases and J by 2 bases, with 23 bases between them. CDR3 in amino acids: CANHGRLESTQETQYF. CDR3 DNA sequence: TGTGCCAATCACGGCCGACTAGAAAGTACGCAAGAGACCCAGTACTTC.

The V gene is TRBV6-5, the J gene TRBJ1-2; D may be TRBD1 (6 bases). The CDR3 has 14 amino acids. CDR1 and CDR2 (germline): MNHEY, SVGAGI. Trimming removed 7 bases from V and 2 bases from J, with 14 bases in between. The DNA for the CDR3 is TGTGCCAGCACGGGGGGGGCAGGGAACTATGGCTACACCTTC. Its translation: CASTGGAGNYGYTF.

The chain employs TRBV10-3 and TRBJ1-6; D perhaps matches TRBD1 (6 bases). Trimming took 7 bases from V and 5 from J, leaving 12 bases between them. Germline CDR1 reads ENHRY; CDR2 reads SYGVKD. The length of the CDR3 is 14 residues. For the CDR3, the DNA is TGTGCCATCAAGGGGACACTAGATAATTCACCCCTCCACTTT. Translation gives CAIKGTLDNSPLHF.

The chain links TRBV4-1 to TRBJ2-1; 7 nucleotides align to TRBD2. The V gene's germline CDR1 is MGHRA and CDR2 YSYEKL. This CDR3 is built from 16 residues. The trim removed 1 base at V and 0 bases at J, leaving 3 bases unmatched. The CDR3 DNA reads as TGCGCCAGCAGCCAAGGTCCGGGGGGCTCCTACAATGAGCAGTTCTTC. As protein: CASSQGPGGSYNEQFF.

This chain connects TRBV5-1 to TRBJ1-5; the D is unclear. The germline CDR1 and CDR2 sequences are SGHRS and YFSETQ. The V and J ends lost 0 bases and 3 bases respectively, with 10 bases between them. The CDR3 runs to 15 residues. As DNA, the CDR3 is TGCGCCAGCAGCTTGGAATCAGGTCCCAATCAGCCCCAGCATTTT. This sequence encodes CASSLESGPNQPQHF.

This clone has only a few counts. The chain carries TRBV9 and TRBJ1-3; D unresolved. The CDR3 contains 15 residues. The V end lost 2 bases, the J end lost 2 bases, and 11 bases lay between the germline ends. Germline lookup yields CDR1 SGDLS and CDR2 YYNGEE. The CDR3 region has the DNA TGTGCCAGCAGCGTTTCGGGGTCCGCTGGAAACACCATATATTTT. It codes for CASSVSGSAGNTIYF. The full variable domain, in which reference TRBV9 and TRBJ1-3 provide the parts outside the CDR3, is DSGVTQTPKHLITATGQRVTLRCSPRSGDLSVYWYQQSLDQGLQFLIQYYNGEERAKGNILERFSAQQFPDLHSELNLSSLELGDSALYFCASSVSGSAGNTIYFGEGSWLTVV.

This rearrangement joins TRBV5-1 to TRBJ1-1; 8 bases are shared with TRBD1. This CDR3 is 13 amino acids long. CDR1 and CDR2 (germline): SGHRS, YFSETQ. J was trimmed by 5 bases and V by 4 bases; bases with no gene match: 4. CDR3 sequence (DNA): TGCGCCAGCAGCGGCGACAGGGGAACTGAAGCTTTCTTT. The encoded protein is CASSGDRGTEAFF.

This chain links TRBV9 with TRBJ1-5, with 11 bases identical to TRBD1. Germline V gene sequence: CDR1 SGDLS, CDR2 YYNGEE. This CDR3 has 14 amino acids. The V gene end was trimmed by 4 bases and the J gene end by 6 bases; junction bases not matched to a gene: 3. Written as DNA, the CDR3 is TGTGCCAGCAGCCCGGGGACAGGGGGTCAGCCCCAGCATTTT. Its translation: CASSPGTGGQPQHF.

The J gene is TRBJ1-1, the V gene TRBV6-2 or TRBV6-3; a possible D gene is TRBD1 (5 bases). V lost 1 base and J lost 1, with 7 bases in between. This CDR3 contains 14 residues. Germline CDR1 reads MNHEY; CDR2 reads SVGEGT. Here the CDR3 DNA reads TGTGCCAGCAGTTACTTGGGGCAGAACACTGAAGCTTTCTTT. Its translation: CASSYLGQNTEAFF.

This clone was seen more than once but under ten times. This chain uses TRBV2 with TRBJ1-1; D perhaps matches TRBD1 (5 bases). The germline CDR1 and CDR2 sequences are SNHLY and FYNNEI. With 7 bases removed from V and 4 bases from J, the gap between germline ends came to 19 bases. The CDR3 totals 15 residues. The CDR3 DNA follows: TGTGCCAGCACGTCGGAGAAAGGTAGGGGCACTGAAGCTTTCTTT. This encodes CASTSEKGRGTEAFF.

The gene calls are TRBV7-3 and TRBJ2-3, with D possibly matching TRBD1 (6 bases). V gave up 5 bases and J gave up 0 bases, with 15 bases separating them. Germline V CDR1 and CDR2: SGHTA, FQGTGA. The CDR3 is made up of 16 amino acids. CDR3 residues: CASSPNDRFSTDTQYF. As DNA, the CDR3 is TGTGCCAGCAGCCCCAATGACAGGTTCAGCACAGATACGCAGTATTTT.

The V and J genes are TRBV2 and TRBJ1-2, with D uncertain. Per germline, CDR1 SNHLY and CDR2 FYNNEI. The CDR3 is 14 residues long. V gave up 6 bases and J gave up 2 bases, with 13 bases separating them. The CDR3: CASRVRMRNYGYTF. Written as DNA, the CDR3 is TGTGCCAGCAGAGTCCGTATGAGGAACTATGGCTACACCTTC.

This clone was counted once. The rearrangement links TRBV6-6 to TRBJ2-7; TRBD2 aligns across 8 bases. Looked up from germline, CDR1 is MNHNY and CDR2 is SVGAGI (reference sequence). V gave up 10 bases and J gave up 2 bases; unmatched junction bases: 7. This CDR3 is 13 amino acids long. This chain's CDR3 is CATKAGVTYEQYF. CDR3 DNA: TGTGCCACTAAAGCGGGGGTTACCTACGAGCAGTACTTC.